The rows below give T cell receptor beta chains drawn from one sample of a study of cytomegalovirus exposure and HLA in healthy donors. Sequencing was performed with immunoSEQ multiplex PCR; in TCRdb, only in-frame clones are kept and a portion is missing. The sample shows some 130,000 clones, around 75% of them seen only once. Sequenced material: PBMCs. Receptors were obtained from a man aged 25 to 40 in good health and CMV-seronegative. CDR3s include the opening cysteine and the closing phenylalanine or tryptophan. The order of the fields is V gene, clone size, D gene, J gene, CDR3 DNA, CDR3 protein. D genes are given only for firm matches. Not all rows give a size; the values are once, few, many and, for expanded clones, a class.

V: TRBV5-1; size: .; D: .; J: TRBJ1-2; DNA: TGCGCCAGCAGGAAGGTTCCCGGCAGGGAAACTAACTATGGCTACACCTTC; CDR3: CASRKVPGRETNYGYTF
V: TRBV5-5; size: .; D: TRBD1; J: TRBJ1-1; DNA: TGTGCCAGCCGGGACAGCTTGAACACTGAAGCTTTCTTT; CDR3: CASRDSLNTEAFF
V: TRBV19; size: few; D: .; J: TRBJ2-7; DNA: TGTGCCAGTACAAAAAAAGGGAGCGGGACACCCTACGAGCAGTACTTC; CDR3: CASTKKGSGTPYEQYF
V: TRBV7-9; size: few; D: .; J: TRBJ1-5; DNA: TGTGCCAGCAGCTTATCAGTGGGGGGTCAGCCCCAGCATTTT; CDR3: CASSLSVGGQPQHF
V: TRBV30; size: .; D: TRBD2; J: TRBJ2-5; DNA: TGTGCCTGGAGTACTAGCGGAGAGACCCAGTACTTC; CDR3: CAWSTSGETQYF
V: TRBV5-6; size: once; D: TRBD2; J: TRBJ2-1; DNA: TGTGCCAGCAGCCAGACTAGCGGGAGCCCCTACAATGAGCAGTTCTTC; CDR3: CASSQTSGSPYNEQFF
V: TRBV15; size: few; D: .; J: TRBJ2-7; DNA: TGTGCCACCAGCAGAGGGAGGGCAGGGCTGGGGGAGCAGTACTTC; CDR3: CATSRGRAGLGEQYF
V: TRBV5-4; size: .; D: .; J: TRBJ2-2; DNA: TGTGCCAGCAGCCACGACTACCGTAACACCGGGGAGCTGTTTTTT; CDR3: CASSHDYRNTGELFF
V: TRBV4-2; size: .; D: .; J: TRBJ1-5; DNA: TGTGCCAGCAGCCAAGAGAGGGATCAGCCCCAGCATTTT; CDR3: CASSQERDQPQHF
V: TRBV5-1; size: .; D: .; J: TRBJ2-1; DNA: TGCGCCAGCAGCTTGGCCCCTCAGTCCTACAATGAGCAGTTCTTC; CDR3: CASSLAPQSYNEQFF
V: TRBV9; size: .; D: .; J: TRBJ2-7; DNA: TGTGCCAGCAGCTCCCAGGGCAGATACTACGAGCAGTACTTC; CDR3: CASSSQGRYYEQYF
V: TRBV5-1; size: few; D: TRBD1; J: TRBJ1-1; DNA: TGCGCCAGCAGCTCCTTACAGGGGGCCTCCAACACTGAAGCTTTCTTT; CDR3: CASSSLQGASNTEAFF
V: TRBV5-1; size: .; D: .; J: TRBJ2-7; DNA: TGCGCCAGCAGCTTGGCTCGGACTGGGACCTACGAGCAGTACTTC; CDR3: CASSLARTGTYEQYF
V: TRBV28; size: .; D: .; J: TRBJ2-6; DNA: TGTGCCAGCAGTCCCTATGGGGCCAACGTCCTGACTTTC; CDR3: CASSPYGANVLTF
V: TRBV7-9; size: .; D: .; J: TRBJ2-1; DNA: TGTGCCAGCAGCCCGTTTCCCTTGGGCTATGAGCAGTTCTTC; CDR3: CASSPFPLGYEQFF
V: TRBV28; size: .; D: .; J: TRBJ2-5; DNA: TGTGCCAGCAGGAAGACAGCCCTAGAGACCCAGTACTTC; CDR3: CASRKTALETQYF
V: TRBV2; size: .; D: .; J: TRBJ1-6; DNA: TGTGCCAGCAGTGAACTAAGGATGGACCGGGTCCCCATGAGCGAGGGCTATAATTCACCCCTCCACTTT; CDR3: CASSELRMDRVPMSEGYNSPLHF
V: TRBV27; size: .; D: .; J: TRBJ1-6; DNA: TGTGCCAGCAGTTTCAAGGGGAATAATTCACCCCTCCACTTT; CDR3: CASSFKGNNSPLHF
V: TRBV9; size: few; D: .; J: TRBJ2-1; DNA: TGTGCCAGCAGCGTACGCGGGGGCAACTACAATGAGCAGTTCTTC; CDR3: CASSVRGGNYNEQFF
V: TRBV7-2; size: .; D: .; J: TRBJ1-5; DNA: TGTGCCAGCAGCTTAGGGGGGGGTGGGCAGCCCCAGCATTTT; CDR3: CASSLGGGGQPQHF
V: TRBV7-8; size: .; D: .; J: TRBJ1-1; DNA: TGTGCCAGCAGCTTGCAAGGACAGACCAACACTGAAGCTTTCTTT; CDR3: CASSLQGQTNTEAFF
V: TRBV5-6; size: .; D: .; J: TRBJ2-5; DNA: TGTGCCAGCAGCTTTCCAGTCCAAGAGACCCAGTACTTC; CDR3: CASSFPVQETQYF
V: TRBV11-2; size: .; D: .; J: TRBJ1-6; DNA: TGTGCCAGCAGTGGGCATTCACCCCTCCACTTT; CDR3: CASSGHSPLHF
V: TRBV28; size: few; D: .; J: TRBJ1-5; DNA: TGTGCCAGCAGTTTCGGGAGTGGGTCATCTCAGCCCCAGCATTTT; CDR3: CASSFGSGSSQPQHF
V: TRBV7-2; size: .; D: TRBD2; J: TRBJ2-7; DNA: TGTGCCAGCAGCCGGACTAGCGCTTACGAGCAGTACTTC; CDR3: CASSRTSAYEQYF
V: TRBV11-2; size: .; D: .; J: TRBJ1-1; DNA: TGTGCCAGCAGCATAACAGGGTCTACGACTGAAGCTTTCTTT; CDR3: CASSITGSTTEAFF
V: TRBV7-6; size: .; D: .; J: TRBJ2-5; DNA: TGTGCCAGCAGCCTGGGGGGGGGCGTAGAGACCCAGTACTTC; CDR3: CASSLGGGVETQYF
V: TRBV7-9; size: .; D: TRBD1; J: TRBJ1-5; DNA: TGTGCCAGCAGCCGGGACAGTGTCAATCAGCCCCAGCATTTT; CDR3: CASSRDSVNQPQHF
V: TRBV9; size: .; D: TRBD2; J: TRBJ2-3; DNA: TGTGCCAGCAGCGTGACCGGGACTCCGGGGGGAGATACGCAGTATTTT; CDR3: CASSVTGTPGGDTQYF
V: TRBV6-5; size: .; D: .; J: TRBJ2-7; DNA: TGTGCCAGCAGGGAAACAGGGGCGGGGGAGCAGTACTTC; CDR3: CASRETGAGEQYF
V: TRBV19; size: .; D: TRBD1; J: TRBJ1-1; DNA: TGTGCCAGTAGTATAGGGACAGGGCTATCTAACACTGAAGCTTTCTTT; CDR3: CASSIGTGLSNTEAFF
V: TRBV5-1; size: .; D: TRBD1; J: TRBJ2-5; DNA: TGCGCCAGCAGCCCCGGACAGGGGAAAGAGACCCAGTACTTC; CDR3: CASSPGQGKETQYF
V: TRBV10-3; size: .; D: .; J: TRBJ2-7; DNA: TGTGCCATCAGTGAGCCGTCCGGGACAGAGCAGTACTTC; CDR3: CAISEPSGTEQYF
V: TRBV2; size: .; D: TRBD1; J: TRBJ2-2; DNA: TGTGCCAGCAGACTAGGGACAGTGAACACCGGGGAGCTGTTTTTT; CDR3: CASRLGTVNTGELFF
V: TRBV6-1; size: .; D: TRBD2; J: TRBJ2-5; DNA: TGTGCCAGCAGTGATAGCGGGGGGGGTAAGGAGACCCAGTACTTC; CDR3: CASSDSGGGKETQYF
V: TRBV7-2; size: few; D: .; J: TRBJ2-7; DNA: TGTGCCAGCAGCTTAGCCCGGACTACCTACTACGAGCAGTACTTC; CDR3: CASSLARTTYYEQYF
V: TRBV6-5; size: few; D: .; J: TRBJ1-2; DNA: TGTGCCAGCAGTCGGACAGCTAACCTTGGCTACACCTTC; CDR3: CASSRTANLGYTF